The 7 T cell receptor beta chains listed next were all sequenced from one sample in a study of a mutant IDH1 vaccine in newly diagnosed glioma. The antigens for these receptors are not known. TCRdb's table, derived via immunoSEQ multiplex PCR, lists solely in-frame clones and lacks some. This sample has tens of thousands of clones, with less than 65% found just once. The time point denotes: week 47, end of study. All doses held 300 ug of mutant IDH1 20-mer peptide, with topical imiquimod. Sequenced material: peripheral blood mononuclear cells (PBMCs), taken from a glioma patient whose treatment included an IDH1 peptide vaccine. The receptors were sampled from a man aged 40-49 years with glioma. Some clones in this sample may be carry-over from other donors' samples.

Concerning this clone itself: Germline is not matched at one junction end, which may reflect a read error. The CDR3 spells CASNQDLDDYGYTF. The DNA of the CDR3 is TGCGCCAGCAACCAAGATCTGGACGACTATGGCTACACCTTC. The rearrangement uses TRBV4-1 and TRBJ1-2; no firm D call. The CDR3 totals 14 residues. Germline V gives CDR1 MGHRA, CDR2 YSYEKL.

This sequence joins TRBV5-1 and TRBJ2-7, with a tentative D call TRBD1 (6 bases). The CDR3 has 14 residues. Trimming pared 4 bases from V and 1 base from J, leaving 12 bases between. Germline CDR1 reads SGHRS; CDR2 reads YFSETQ. The CDR3 bases are TGCGCCAGCAGCGCCCTAACAGGGTCCTACGAGCAGTACTTC. It specifies CASSALTGSYEQYF.

The J gene is TRBJ2-7, the V gene TRBV5-1; D might be TRBD1 (6 bases). The V gene's germline CDR1 is SGHRS and CDR2 YFSETQ. The germline V and J ends were trimmed by 1 base and 5 bases, with 7 bases remaining between them. This CDR3 is built from 12 residues. CDR3 amino acids: CASSLQGNEQYF. Here the CDR3 DNA reads TGCGCCAGCAGCTTGCAGGGGAACGAGCAGTACTTC.

The rearrangement joins TRBV5-6 to TRBJ2-5, with D perhaps TRBD1 (5 bases). CDR1 and CDR2 from the germline V gene are SGHDT and YYEEEE. V lost 5 bases to trimming and J lost 8 bases, with 19 bases between them. This CDR3 is built from 14 residues. The CDR3 loop is CASRTASLPATQYF. The CDR3 region has the DNA TGTGCCAGCAGGACAGCGTCGCTCCCGGCTACCCAGTACTTC.

This chain links TRBV27 with TRBJ2-2; TRBD1 matches 9 bases. Germline loops: CDR1 MNHEY, CDR2 SMNVEV (reference sequence). The CDR3 is 16 residues long. J lost 4 bases, V lost 7 bases, and 10 bases had no gene match. The DNA for the CDR3 is TGTGCCAGCACCCCCGCCGGGACAGGGTTCACCGGGGAGCTGTTTTTT. Translating it yields CASTPAGTGFTGELFF.

This sequence joins TRBV5-4 and TRBJ2-5; no definite D call. Between the trimmed V and J ends, which lost 4 bases and 2 bases, there was a span of 15 bases. This CDR3 is built from 15 residues. Germline CDR1 reads SGHNT; CDR2 reads YYREEE (reference sequence). CDR3: CASSDRRRTQETQYF. Here the CDR3 DNA reads TGTGCCAGCAGCGATAGAAGGAGAACACAAGAGACCCAGTACTTC.

CDR3 DNA: TGTGCCAGCAGCTTAGCGAACGGGGAACCAGATACGCAGTATTTT. Amino acids: CASSLANGEPDTQYF. V gene TRBV7-9 combines with J gene TRBJ2-3, with D tentatively TRBD2 (5 bases). Trimming shortened V by 0 bases and J by 4 bases, and 11 bases separated the two germline ends. This CDR3 has 15 residues. The germline V gene encodes CDR1 SEHNR and CDR2 FQNEAQ (reference sequence).